The T cell receptor beta chain under discussion was sequenced for a study of blood T cells in healthy people across ages. A second PCR of about 7 to 12 cycles used a sample-barcoded 5' primer and a J-beta primer mix. TCRdb recomputed calls from the 5' RACE reads with MiXCR, one row per CDR3 protein. The sample consists of hundreds of thousands of distinct CDR3 sequences, about 52% of them appearing once. Germline V gives CDR1 SQVTM, CDR2 ANQGSEA. V dropped 6 bases and J dropped 0 bases, with 9 bases sitting between them. This CDR3 contains 14 residues. V is TRBV29-1 and J is TRBJ2-6; perhaps TRBD1 as D (5 bases). The TCR sequence derives from an older woman in good health. Sequencing was performed on blood. The CDR3, as DNA: TGCAGCGTAGGTCAGGGCTCTGGGGCCAACGTCCTGACTTTC. Protein: CSVGQGSGANVLTF.